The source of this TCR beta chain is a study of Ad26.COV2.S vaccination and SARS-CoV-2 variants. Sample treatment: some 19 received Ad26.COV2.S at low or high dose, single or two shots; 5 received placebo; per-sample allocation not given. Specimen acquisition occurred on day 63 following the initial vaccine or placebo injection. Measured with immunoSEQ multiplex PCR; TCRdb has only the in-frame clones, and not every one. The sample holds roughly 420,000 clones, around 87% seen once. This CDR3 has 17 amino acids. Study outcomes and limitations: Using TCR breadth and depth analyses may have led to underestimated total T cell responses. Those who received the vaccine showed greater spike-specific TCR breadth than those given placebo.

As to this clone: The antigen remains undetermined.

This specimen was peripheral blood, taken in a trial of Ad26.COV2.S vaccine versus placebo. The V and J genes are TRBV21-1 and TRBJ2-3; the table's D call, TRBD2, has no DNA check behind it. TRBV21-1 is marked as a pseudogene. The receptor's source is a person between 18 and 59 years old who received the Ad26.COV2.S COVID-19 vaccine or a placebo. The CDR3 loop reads CASSKRTRGGGTDTQYF. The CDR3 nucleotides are TGTGCCAGCAGCAAAAGGACTCGGGGGGGTGGCACAGATACGCAGTATTTT.